The rows below give T cell receptor beta chains drawn from one sample of a study of radiotherapy plus CTLA-4 blockade in lung cancer. Only in-frame clones appear in the TCRdb table, and some are missing; sequencing was by immunoSEQ multiplex PCR. The table lists tens of thousands of clones, less than 85% of them singletons. Specimen: peripheral blood, collected from a patient treated with radiotherapy plus ipilimumab. These receptors were taken from a human donor with non-small cell lung cancer who had stable disease on radiotherapy plus ipilimumab. Both conserved end residues are part of each CDR3. Fields, in order: D gene, J gene, clone size, V gene, CDR3 protein, CDR3 DNA. The D gene is left open where the match is weak. The size of a clone is reported for some rows only, either as once, few or many, or as a class for expanded clones.

>NA|TRBJ2-5|NA|TRBV7-8
CASSLTQETQYF
TGTGCCAGCAGCTTAACCCAAGAGACCCAGTACTTC
>NA|TRBJ1-2|once|TRBV25-1
CASSEPTYGYTF
TGTGCCAGCAGTGAACCTACTTATGGCTACACCTTC
>NA|TRBJ1-5|NA|TRBV4-1
CASSQEGVTQPQHF
TGCGCCAGCAGCCAAGAAGGAGTAACTCAGCCCCAGCATTTT
>NA|TRBJ2-1|NA|TRBV29-1
CSVEGMASPHEQFF
TGCAGCGTTGAAGGAATGGCTAGTCCCCATGAGCAGTTCTTC
>TRBD1|TRBJ1-6|few|TRBV6-6
CASSGSTGINSPLHF
TGTGCCAGCAGTGGATCGACAGGGATTAATTCACCCCTCCACTTT
>TRBD1|TRBJ1-6|NA|TRBV6-5
CASSYTVGQANSPLHF
TGTGCCAGCAGTTACACGGTGGGACAGGCTAATTCACCCCTCCACTTT
>TRBD2|TRBJ2-1|NA|TRBV7-6
CASSLGLAEQFF
TGTGCCAGCAGCCTAGGACTAGCGGAGCAGTTCTTC
>NA|TRBJ1-6|NA|TRBV5-1
CASSLNPADPPLHF
TGCGCCAGCAGCTTAAATCCGGCAGACCCCCCCCTCCACTTT
>TRBD1|TRBJ1-1|NA|TRBV7-8
CASSRPGQEITEAFF
TGTGCCAGCAGCCGACCGGGACAGGAAATCACTGAAGCTTTCTTT
>NA|TRBJ1-4|NA|TRBV5-6
CASSLGSEKLFF
TGTGCCAGCAGCCTGGGATCGGAAAAACTGTTTTTT
>NA|TRBJ1-2|NA|TRBV29-1
CSVEGQLRGYTF
TGCAGCGTTGAGGGGCAGCTTCGTGGCTACACCTTC
>TRBD2|TRBJ2-3|NA|TRBV7-8
CASSQGTSGSRTQYF
TGTGCCAGCAGCCAAGGGACTAGCGGGAGCCGTACGCAGTATTTT
>TRBD2|TRBJ2-1|NA|TRBV7-6
CASSPFSSGGSYNEQFF
TGTGCCAGCAGCCCTTTTTCTAGCGGGGGCTCCTACAATGAGCAGTTCTTC
>NA|TRBJ1-5|once|TRBV28
CASSIGTSDQPQHF
TGTGCCAGCAGTATCGGGACCTCCGACCAGCCCCAGCATTTT
>TRBD1|TRBJ1-2|NA|TRBV29-1
CSGGTGSDDTF
TGCAGCGGGGGGACAGGGAGCGACGACACCTTC